This T cell receptor (beta chain) appears in the sequencing data of a study of CD8 T cells in Susac syndrome. RNA amounts of roughly 0.45 to 1 ug underwent reverse transcription with random hexamers. TCRdb reprocessed the immunoSEQ multiplex PCR reads with MiXCR, giving one entry per CDR3 protein. The sample has about 190,000 distinct CDR3 sequences, roughly 94% seen once. V lost 5 bases, J lost 7 bases, and 7 bases lay in between. The CDR3 covers 11 residues. CDR1 is KGHDR and CDR2 is SFDVKD in the germline V gene. The source of this sequence is a human donor with Susac syndrome. The chain is built from TRBV24-1 and TRBJ2-5; no definite D call. The sample taken for sequencing was CD8+ T cells from PBMCs. DNA of the CDR3: TGTGCCACCAGTGTAGGCATGACCCAGTACTTC. The encoded protein is CATSVGMTQYF.